These T cell receptor beta chains were read from a single sample in a study of blood T cells in healthy people across ages. TCRdb analysed the 5' RACE reads with MiXCR anew, one entry per CDR3 protein. The sample records about 680,000 distinct CDR3 sequences, 49% being singletons. Input material: blood. Receptor source: a woman aged 60-75 years in good health. Both conserved end residues are part of each CDR3. D genes are given only for firm matches. For some rows the clone size is stated as once, few or many, or as a class when expanded; others skip it.

clone size | CDR3 length | D gene | J gene | V gene | CDR3 protein | CDR3 DNA
. | 15 | . | TRBJ2-7 | TRBV6-2/TRBV6-3 | CASSYAGLTSYEQYF | TGTGCCAGCAGTTACGCAGGACTAACCTCCTACGAGCAGTACTTC
. | 18 | TRBD1 | TRBJ2-3 | TRBV7-9 | CASSLRSGTGGRTDTQYF | TGTGCCAGCAGCTTACGGTCCGGGACAGGGGGGCGCACAGATACGCAGTATTTT
. | 15 | TRBD1 | TRBJ2-5 | TRBV20-1 | CSARDRVRGRNEQYF | TGCAGTGCTAGAGATCGAGTCAGGGGGCGAAATGAGCAGTACTTC
. | 15 | . | TRBJ1-6 | TRBV27 | CASSYLIGTNSPLHF | TGTGCCAGCAGCTACTTGATAGGGACCAATTCACCCCTCCACTTT
. | 15 | TRBD1 | TRBJ1-1 | TRBV5-1 | CASSTDRGLNTEAFF | TGCGCCAGCAGCACGGACAGGGGGCTAAACACTGAAGCTTTCTTT
. | 15 | TRBD1 | TRBJ2-3 | TRBV7-9 | CASSLRQGVVDTQYF | TGTGCCAGCAGCTTAAGGCAGGGGGTAGTGGATACGCAGTATTTT
. | 15 | . | TRBJ2-7 | TRBV7-2 | CASSLGGGLLREQYF | TGTGCCAGCAGCCTAGGGGGGGGACTCCTGAGGGAGCAGTACTTC
. | 15 | TRBD1 | TRBJ2-4 | TRBV6-5 | CASSPSDRGQNIQYF | TGTGCCAGCAGTCCAAGCGACAGGGGCCAAAACATTCAGTACTTC
. | 14 | . | TRBJ2-3 | TRBV29-1 | CSVRPDLAQDTQYF | TGCAGCGTTCGCCCGGACTTAGCTCAAGATACGCAGTATTTT
. | 13 | TRBD2 | TRBJ2-1 | TRBV29-1 | CSVPSGGYNEQFF | TGCAGCGTTCCATCGGGGGGATACAATGAGCAGTTCTTC
. | 12 | . | TRBJ1-2 | TRBV15 | CAASREVGGYTF | TGTGCCGCCAGCAGAGAGGTGGGCGGCTACACCTTC
few | 14 | . | TRBJ1-2 | TRBV5-4 | CASSSPTGLYGYTF | TGTGCCAGCAGCTCGCCAACAGGACTCTATGGCTACACCTTC
. | 11 | . | TRBJ1-1 | TRBV25-1 | CASKASTEAFF | TGTGCCAGCAAAGCCTCCACTGAAGCTTTCTTT
few | 15 | . | TRBJ2-2 | TRBV24-1 | CATSDFVRNTGELFF | TGTGCCACCAGTGATTTTGTCAGGAACACCGGGGAGCTGTTTTTT
few | 17 | TRBD2 | TRBJ2-3 | TRBV6-5 | CASSYPAGSGRLDTQYF | TGTGCCAGCAGTTACCCGGCCGGTAGCGGGAGATTAGATACGCAGTATTTT
. | 16 | TRBD1 | TRBJ2-2 | TRBV5-1 | CASSLGLQGFAGELFF | TGCGCCAGCAGCTTGGGGCTACAGGGGTTCGCCGGGGAGCTGTTTTTT
. | 15 | . | TRBJ2-3 | TRBV29-1 | CSVEGLVKGTDTQYF | TGCAGCGTTGAAGGACTAGTCAAGGGCACAGATACGCAGTATTTT
. | 18 | . | TRBJ2-6 | TRBV5-6 | CASSEYRVTSSGANVLIF | TGTGCCAGCAGCGAATACAGGGTTACCAGCTCTGGGGCCAACGTCCTGATTTTC
many | 12 | . | TRBJ1-2 | TRBV2 | CASSDRNYGYTF | TGTGCCAGCAGTGACAGGAACTATGGCTACACCTTC
few | 15 | . | TRBJ2-7 | TRBV12-3/TRBV12-4 | CASSLASGAYNEQYF | TGTGCCAGCAGTTTAGCAAGCGGCGCCTACAATGAGCAGTACTTC
few | 14 | TRBD2 | TRBJ2-5 | TRBV20-1 | CSAELAGEEETQYF | TGCAGTGCAGAACTAGCGGGAGAAGAGGAGACCCAGTACTTC
. | 15 | TRBD1 | TRBJ1-6 | TRBV7-3 | CASSFSGGGNSPLHF | TGTGCCAGCAGCTTCTCAGGGGGCGGGAATTCACCCCTCCACTTT
. | 15 | TRBD2 | TRBJ2-7 | TRBV6-5 | CASTDGRGVSYEQYF | TGTGCCAGCACCGACGGACGGGGGGTTTCCTACGAGCAGTACTTC
. | 12 | . | TRBJ2-1 | TRBV29-1 | CSASGNYNEQFF | TGCAGCGCGAGCGGAAACTACAATGAGCAGTTCTTC
. | 14 | . | TRBJ1-1 | TRBV18 | CASSPGLKNTEAFF | TGTGCCAGCTCACCGGGGTTGAAGAACACTGAAGCTTTCTTT
many | 13 | . | TRBJ2-5 | TRBV12-3/TRBV12-4 | CASSPVEVETQYF | TGTGCCAGCAGTCCTGTAGAGGTGGAGACCCAGTACTTC
. | 16 | . | TRBJ2-1 | TRBV10-3 | CAIRPAGTRLNNEQFF | TGTGCCATCAGACCGGCCGGGACACGACTAAACAATGAGCAGTTCTTC
few | 19 | . | TRBJ1-4 | TRBV4-3 | CASSQEVVGGLGTNEKLFF | TGCGCCAGCAGCCAAGAGGTGGTGGGGGGCCTTGGAACTAATGAAAAACTGTTTTTT
. | 14 | . | TRBJ2-7 | TRBV2 | CASSGGLGSYEQYF | TGTGCCAGCAGTGGGGGACTTGGGTCCTACGAGCAGTACTTC
. | 13 | . | TRBJ2-7 | TRBV20-1 | CSARREALYEQYF | TGCAGTGCTAGGCGGGAAGCACTCTACGAGCAGTACTTC
. | 12 | . | TRBJ2-7 | TRBV20-1 | CSARFLGYEQYF | TGCAGTGCGAGATTTTTGGGCTACGAGCAGTACTTC
few | 15 | TRBD2 | TRBJ2-3 | TRBV7-2 | CASSLTSGVADTQYF | TGTGCCAGCAGCTTGACTAGCGGTGTGGCAGATACGCAGTATTTT
. | 16 | TRBD1 | TRBJ1-6 | TRBV20-1 | CSATDRRSSYNSPPHF | TGCAGTGCAACGGACAGGAGGAGCTCCTATAATTCACCCCCCCACTTT
once | 14 | . | TRBJ2-5 | TRBV20-1 | CSSAGGGFQETQYF | TGCAGTTCTGCAGGTGGGGGGTTCCAAGAGACCCAGTACTTC
. | 16 | . | TRBJ2-1 | TRBV4-2 | CASSQVRAMGDNEQFF | TGTGCCAGCAGCCAAGTCAGGGCTATGGGCGACAATGAGCAGTTTTTC
. | 14 | . | TRBJ1-2 | TRBV20-1 | CSARPDRLEGGYTF | TGCAGTGCTAGACCCGACAGGTTGGAGGGTGGCTACACCTTC
many | 15 | TRBD2 | TRBJ2-7 | TRBV29-1 | CSVEDSSGSSYEQYF | TGCAGCGTTGAAGATAGTAGCGGGAGCTCCTACGAGCAGTACTTC
few | 13 | . | TRBJ1-4 | TRBV7-6 | CASSVRQRQKLFF | TGTGCCAGCAGCGTCCGACAGAGGCAAAAACTGTTTTTT
many | 12 | TRBD2 | TRBJ2-1 | TRBV14 | CASSQVGLLQFF | TGTGCCAGCAGCCAAGTGGGACTATTACAGTTCTTC
. | 20 | . | TRBJ1-5 | TRBV7-9 | CASSLVRGRTGNYSNQPQHF | TGTGCCAGCAGCTTAGTAAGGGGACGGACCGGGAACTATAGCAATCAGCCCCAGCATTTT
. | 12 | . | TRBJ1-1 | TRBV9 | CASSEMGGEAFF | TGTGCCAGCAGCGAAATGGGGGGTGAAGCTTTCTTT
once | 16 | TRBD1 | TRBJ2-3 | TRBV7-9 | CASSLGQGGRTDTQYF | TGCGCCAGCAGCTTAGGACAGGGGGGCCGCACAGATACGCAGTATTTT
. | 13 | . | TRBJ2-1 | TRBV12-3/TRBV12-4 | CASSLLGLGEQFF | TGTGCCAGCAGTTTATTGGGACTCGGTGAGCAGTTCTTC
many | 15 | . | TRBJ2-7 | TRBV12-3/TRBV12-4 | CASSSPYGESYEQYF | TGTGCCAGCAGTTCCCCTTACGGGGAGTCCTACGAGCAGTACTTC
once | 15 | TRBD1 | TRBJ2-7 | TRBV7-2 | CASSTGQGLTYEQYF | TGTGCCAGCAGCACGGGACAGGGACTAACCTACGAGCAGTACTTC
. | 11 | . | TRBJ2-3 | TRBV18 | CASSNGDTQYF | TGTGCCAGCTCCAATGGGGATACGCAGTATTTT
few | 13 | . | TRBJ2-7 | TRBV12-3/TRBV12-4 | CASSLGLGYEQYF | TGTGCCAGCAGTTTGGGCTTAGGGTACGAGCAGTACTTC
few | 14 | TRBD1 | TRBJ2-1 | TRBV7-9 | CASSWDRAYNEQFF | TGTGCCAGCAGCTGGGACAGGGCCTACAATGAGCAGTTCTTC
few | 14 | TRBD1 | TRBJ2-3 | TRBV10-3 | CAISKRQGEDTQYF | TGTGCCATCAGTAAAAGACAGGGGGAAGATACGCAGTATTTT
. | 15 | . | TRBJ2-5 | TRBV28 | CASRRSGTRSETQYF | TGTGCCAGCAGACGTTCCGGGACCCGGTCGGAGACCCAGTACTTC
. | 15 | TRBD1 | TRBJ2-7 | TRBV28 | CASSYTGTGIREQYF | TGTGCCAGCAGTTACACCGGGACAGGGATTCGCGAGCAGTACTTC
. | 15 | . | TRBJ2-7 | TRBV9 | CASSVGGSTTYEQYF | TGTGCCAGCAGCGTAGGCGGATCGACTACCTACGAGCAGTACTTC